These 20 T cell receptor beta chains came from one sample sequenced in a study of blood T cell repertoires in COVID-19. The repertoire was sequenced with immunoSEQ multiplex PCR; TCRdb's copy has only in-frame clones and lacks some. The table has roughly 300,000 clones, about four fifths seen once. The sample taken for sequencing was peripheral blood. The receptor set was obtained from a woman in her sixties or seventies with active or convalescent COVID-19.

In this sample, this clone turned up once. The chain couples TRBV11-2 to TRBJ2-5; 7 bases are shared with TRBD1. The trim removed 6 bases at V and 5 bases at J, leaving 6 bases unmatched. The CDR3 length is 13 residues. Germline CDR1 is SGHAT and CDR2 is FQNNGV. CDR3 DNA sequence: TGTGCCAGCAGAGGGGGCTTCGGGGAGACCCAGTACTTC. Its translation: CASRGGFGETQYF.

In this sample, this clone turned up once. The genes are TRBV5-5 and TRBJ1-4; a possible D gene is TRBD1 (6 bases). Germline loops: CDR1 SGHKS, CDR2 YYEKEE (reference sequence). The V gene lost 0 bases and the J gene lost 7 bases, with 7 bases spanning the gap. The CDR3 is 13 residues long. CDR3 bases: TGTGCCAGCAGCTTGGGGGGGCGTGAAAAACTGTTTTTT. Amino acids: CASSLGGREKLFF.

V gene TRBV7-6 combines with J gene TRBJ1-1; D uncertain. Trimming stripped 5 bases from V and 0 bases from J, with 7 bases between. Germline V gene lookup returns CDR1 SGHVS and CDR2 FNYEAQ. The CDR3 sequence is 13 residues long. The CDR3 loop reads CASSADLNTEAFF. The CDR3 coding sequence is TGTGCCAGCAGCGCGGACTTGAACACTGAAGCTTTCTTT.

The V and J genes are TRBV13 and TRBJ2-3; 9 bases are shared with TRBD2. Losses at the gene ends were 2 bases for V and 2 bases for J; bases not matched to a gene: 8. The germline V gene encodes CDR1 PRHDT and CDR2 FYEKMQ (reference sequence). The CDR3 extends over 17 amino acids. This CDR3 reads CASSLPLAGGVTDTQYF. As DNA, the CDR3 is TGTGCCAGCAGCTTACCACTAGCGGGTGGGGTCACAGATACGCAGTATTTT.

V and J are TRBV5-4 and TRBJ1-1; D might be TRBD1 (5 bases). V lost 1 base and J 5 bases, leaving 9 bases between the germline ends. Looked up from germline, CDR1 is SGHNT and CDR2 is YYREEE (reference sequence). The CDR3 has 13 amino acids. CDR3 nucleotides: TGTGCCAGCAGCTTGCAGGGAGGAACTGAAGCTTTCTTT. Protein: CASSLQGGTEAFF.

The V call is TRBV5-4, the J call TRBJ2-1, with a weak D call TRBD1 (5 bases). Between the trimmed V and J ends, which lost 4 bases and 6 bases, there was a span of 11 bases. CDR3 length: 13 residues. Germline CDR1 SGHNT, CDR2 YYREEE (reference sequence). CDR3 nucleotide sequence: TGTGCCAGCAGCCCTCAGGGTTTCAATGAGCAGTTCTTC. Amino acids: CASSPQGFNEQFF. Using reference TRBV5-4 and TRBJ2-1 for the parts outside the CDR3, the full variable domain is ETGVTQSPTHLIKTRGQQVTLRCSSQSGHNTVSWYQQALGQGPQFIFQYYREEENGRGNFPPRFSGLQFPNYSSELNVNALELDDSALYLCASSPQGFNEQFFGPGTRLTVL.

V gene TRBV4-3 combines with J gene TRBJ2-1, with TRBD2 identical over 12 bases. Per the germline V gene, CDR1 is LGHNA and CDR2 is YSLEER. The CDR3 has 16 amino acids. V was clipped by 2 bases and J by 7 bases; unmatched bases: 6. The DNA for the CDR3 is TGCGCCAGCAGCCAAAGGGGAGGGACTAGCGGGAATGAGCAGTTCTTC. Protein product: CASSQRGGTSGNEQFF.

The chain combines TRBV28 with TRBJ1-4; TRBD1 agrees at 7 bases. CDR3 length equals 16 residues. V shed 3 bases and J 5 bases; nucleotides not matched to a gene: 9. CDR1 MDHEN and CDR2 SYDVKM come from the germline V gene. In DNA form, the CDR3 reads TGTGCCAGCAGTTTGGTACAGGGGTCGGGGAATGAAAAACTGTTTTTT. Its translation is CASSLVQGSGNEKLFF. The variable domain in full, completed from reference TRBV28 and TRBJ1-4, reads DVKVTQSSRYLVKRTGEKVFLECVQDMDHENMFWYRQDPGLGLRLIYFSYDVKMKEKGDIPEGYSVSREKKERFSLILESASTNQTSMYLCASSLVQGSGNEKLFFGSGTQLSVL.

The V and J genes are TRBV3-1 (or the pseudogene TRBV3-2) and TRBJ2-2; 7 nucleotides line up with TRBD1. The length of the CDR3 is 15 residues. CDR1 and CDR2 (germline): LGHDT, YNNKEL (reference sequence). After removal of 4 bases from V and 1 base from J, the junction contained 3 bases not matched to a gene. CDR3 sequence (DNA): TGTGCCAGCAGCCGGCGACAGGGGAACACCGGGGAGCTGTTTTTT. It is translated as CASSRRQGNTGELFF.

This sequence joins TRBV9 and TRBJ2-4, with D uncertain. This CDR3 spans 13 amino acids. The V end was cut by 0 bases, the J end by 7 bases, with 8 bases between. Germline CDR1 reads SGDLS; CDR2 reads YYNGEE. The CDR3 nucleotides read TGTGCCAGCAGCGTAGAAGCGTTCAACATTCAGTACTTC. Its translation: CASSVEAFNIQYF.

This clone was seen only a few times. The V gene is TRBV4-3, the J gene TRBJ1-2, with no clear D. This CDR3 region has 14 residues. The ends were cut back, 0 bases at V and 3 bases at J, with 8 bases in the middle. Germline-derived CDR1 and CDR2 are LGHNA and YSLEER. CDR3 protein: CASSQDRGYYGYTF. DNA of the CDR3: TGCGCCAGCAGCCAAGATAGAGGTTACTATGGCTACACCTTC.

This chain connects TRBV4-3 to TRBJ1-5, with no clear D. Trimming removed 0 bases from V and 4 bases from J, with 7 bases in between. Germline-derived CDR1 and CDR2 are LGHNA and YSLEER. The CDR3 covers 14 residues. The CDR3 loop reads CASSQDRENQPQHF. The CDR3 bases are TGCGCCAGCAGCCAAGACCGGGAGAATCAGCCCCAGCATTTT.

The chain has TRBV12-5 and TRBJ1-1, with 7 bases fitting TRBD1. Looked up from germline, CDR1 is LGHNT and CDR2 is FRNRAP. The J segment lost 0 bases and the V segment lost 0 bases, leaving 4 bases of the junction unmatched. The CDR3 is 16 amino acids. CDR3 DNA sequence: TGTGCTAGTGGTTTGGTAAAGACAGGGTTGAACACTGAAGCTTTCTTT. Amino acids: CASGLVKTGLNTEAFF.

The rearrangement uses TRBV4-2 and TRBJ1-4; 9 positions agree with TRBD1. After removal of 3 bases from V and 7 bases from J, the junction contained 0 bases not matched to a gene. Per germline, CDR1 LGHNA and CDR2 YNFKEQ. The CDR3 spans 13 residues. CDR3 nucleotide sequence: TGTGCCAGCAGCCAGGACAGGGGTGAAAAACTGTTTTTT. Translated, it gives CASSQDRGEKLFF.

The CDR3 DNA follows: TGTGCCAGCAGTCGTAGATCCGCCGGCAATCAGCCCCAGCATTTT. It codes for CASSRRSAGNQPQHF. The rearrangement uses TRBV27 and TRBJ1-5; D not certain. Trimming cost V 5 bases and J 2 bases, with 13 bases left between them. CDR1 is MNHEY and CDR2 is SMNVEV in the germline V gene (reference sequence). This CDR3 contains 15 residues.

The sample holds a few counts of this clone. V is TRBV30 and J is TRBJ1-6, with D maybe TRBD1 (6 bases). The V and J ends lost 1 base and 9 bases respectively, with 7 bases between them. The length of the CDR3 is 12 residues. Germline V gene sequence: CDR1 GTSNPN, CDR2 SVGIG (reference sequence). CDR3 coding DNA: TGTGCCTGGAGTGACAGGGCTTCACCCCTCCACTTT. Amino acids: CAWSDRASPLHF.

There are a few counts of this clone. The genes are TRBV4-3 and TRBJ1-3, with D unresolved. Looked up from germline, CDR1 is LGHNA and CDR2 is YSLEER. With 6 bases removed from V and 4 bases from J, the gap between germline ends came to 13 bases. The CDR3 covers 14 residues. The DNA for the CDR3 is TGCGCCAGCAGTACCCCGGGAGTCGGAAACACCATATATTTT. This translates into CASSTPGVGNTIYF.

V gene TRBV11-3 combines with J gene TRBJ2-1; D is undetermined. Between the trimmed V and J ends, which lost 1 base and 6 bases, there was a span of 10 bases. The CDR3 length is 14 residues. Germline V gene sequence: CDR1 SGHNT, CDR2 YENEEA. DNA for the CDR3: TGTGCCAGCAGCTTAGGAGGCCCGGGCAATGAGCAGTTCTTC. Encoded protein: CASSLGGPGNEQFF. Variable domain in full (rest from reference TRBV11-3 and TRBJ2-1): EAGVVQSPRYKIIEKKQPVAFWCNPISGHNTLYWYLQNLGQGPELLIRYENEEAVDDSQLPKDRFSAERLKGVDSTLKIQPAELGDSAVYLCASSLGGPGNEQFFGPGTRLTVL.

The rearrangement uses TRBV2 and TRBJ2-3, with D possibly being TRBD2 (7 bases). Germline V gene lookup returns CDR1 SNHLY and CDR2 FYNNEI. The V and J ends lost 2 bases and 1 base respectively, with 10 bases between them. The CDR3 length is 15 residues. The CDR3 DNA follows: TGTGCCAGCAGTGAATCGGGGGGCGGCACAGATACGCAGTATTTT. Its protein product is CASSESGGGTDTQYF.

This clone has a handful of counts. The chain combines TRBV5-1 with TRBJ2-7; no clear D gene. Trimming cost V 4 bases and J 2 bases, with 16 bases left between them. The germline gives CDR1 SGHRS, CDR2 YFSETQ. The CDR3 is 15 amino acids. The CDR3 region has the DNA TGCGCCAGCAGCATCTCCCAGGTCGCACCCTACGAGCAGTACTTC. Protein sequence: CASSISQVAPYEQYF.